These 30 T cell receptor beta chains originate from one sample sequenced in a study of CD8+ T cells in alopecia areata. RNA extraction was followed by reverse transcription into cDNA, which acted as the sequencing template. Profiling relied on immunoSEQ multiplex PCR, and the TCRdb table lists in-frame clones only, not all of them. The sample lists roughly 150,000 clones; approximately 50% were seen once. The sample was CD4+ T cells sorted from blood. Receptors were obtained from a human donor with alopecia areata.

This clone was seen more than once but under ten times. This chain uses TRBV7-2 with TRBJ2-3, with a possible D match to TRBD1 (5 bases). Per germline, CDR1 SGHTA and CDR2 FQGNSA. The CDR3 is made up of 14 amino acids. Deletions cut 0 bases from V and 5 bases from J, with 9 bases between. The CDR3 region is CASSLAAGLDTQYF. The CDR3, as DNA: TGTGCCAGCAGCTTAGCGGCAGGGTTAGATACGCAGTATTTT.

The genes are TRBV28 and TRBJ2-5; 8 bases align to TRBD1. Germline-derived CDR1 and CDR2 are MDHEN and SYDVKM. The CDR3 sequence is 17 residues long. V shed 4 bases and J 0 bases; nucleotides not matched to a gene: 10. The CDR3 loop is CASSSGQGTQYQETQYF. In nucleotides, the CDR3 is TGTGCCAGCAGTTCCGGACAGGGCACACAGTACCAAGAGACCCAGTACTTC. The full variable domain, rest sourced from reference TRBV28 and TRBJ2-5, is DVKVTQSSRYLVKRTGEKVFLECVQDMDHENMFWYRQDPGLGLRLIYFSYDVKMKEKGDIPEGYSVSREKKERFSLILESASTNQTSMYLCASSSGQGTQYQETQYFGPGTRLLVL.

In its sample, this clone was seen a few times. The V call is TRBV19, the J call TRBJ2-1; D is perhaps TRBD2 (6 bases). The CDR3 totals 15 residues. Trimming stripped 7 bases from V and 9 bases from J, with 22 bases between. Germline lookup yields CDR1 LNHDA and CDR2 SQIVND (reference sequence). CDR3 sequence (DNA): TGTGCCAGTACCTCTTCTTTGCGTCTAGCGCGTGAGCAGTTCTTC. Residues: CASTSSLRLAREQFF.

This clone turned up a few times. V and J are TRBV7-9 and TRBJ2-5; 8 bases map to TRBD1. V shed 8 bases and J 2 bases; nucleotides not matched to a gene: 10. The CDR3 runs 15 residues. The germline CDR1 and CDR2 sequences are SEHNR and FQNEAQ (reference sequence). Here the CDR3 reads CASPGPDRGQETQYF. In DNA, the CDR3 is TGTGCCAGCCCTGGGCCTGACAGGGGACAAGAGACCCAGTACTTC.

The rearrangement links TRBV20-1 to TRBJ2-5, with D unclear. CDR3 length: 10 residues. V was cut by 7 bases and J by 5 bases, with 8 bases left in between. CDR1 is DFQATT, CDR2 SNEGSKA, per germline (reference sequence). For the CDR3, the DNA is TGCAGTGGGACGAGGGAGACCCAGTACTTC. Amino acid sequence: CSGTRETQYF.

This chain uses TRBV29-1 with TRBJ2-5; 8 bases match TRBD2. The CDR3 runs to 14 residues. With V trimmed by 6 bases and J by 7 bases, 13 bases remained unmatched. Germline values: CDR1 SQVTM, CDR2 ANQGSEA. CDR3 sequence: CSVRPGTREGTQYF. For the CDR3, the DNA is TGCAGCGTACGTCCCGGGACTAGGGAGGGGACCCAGTACTTC.

This clone appeared a few times. This CDR3 is CASIHRTQETQYF. In nucleotides, the CDR3 is TGCGCCAGCATACACAGGACTCAAGAGACCCAGTACTTC. The chain recombines TRBV23-1 with TRBJ2-5, with D possibly being TRBD1 or TRBD2 (5 bases each). TRBV23-1 is sorted into the ORF group, with uncertain function. This CDR3 is built from 13 residues. Trimming cost V 7 bases and J 2 bases, with 11 bases left between them.

The chain uses TRBV6-1 and TRBJ1-4; D is unresolved. Trimming removed 7 bases at V and 8 bases at J, with 14 bases between. The CDR3 runs to 13 residues. Looked up from germline, CDR1 is MNHNS and CDR2 is SASEGT. For the CDR3, the DNA is TGTGCCAGCAAGAAATCTACGGCGGAAAAACTGTTTTTT. This codes for CASKKSTAEKLFF.

The rearrangement uses TRBV28 and TRBJ2-4; D is unclear. CDR1 and CDR2 from the germline V gene are MDHEN and SYDVKM. This CDR3 is 14 amino acids long. V was cut by 5 bases and J by 0 bases, with 8 bases left in between. CDR3 protein: CASSLRIAKNIQYF. The CDR3 bases are TGTGCCAGCAGTCTCAGAATAGCCAAAAACATTCAGTACTTC. Looking up the rest from reference TRBV28 and TRBJ2-4 gives the full variable domain: DVKVTQSSRYLVKRTGEKVFLECVQDMDHENMFWYRQDPGLGLRLIYFSYDVKMKEKGDIPEGYSVSREKKERFSLILESASTNQTSMYLCASSLRIAKNIQYFGAGTRLSVL.

The rearrangement joins TRBV6-5 to TRBJ2-1, with D unclear. Germline CDR1 and CDR2: MNHEY and SVGAGI. The V and J ends lost 2 bases and 8 bases respectively, with 10 bases between them. The length of the CDR3 is 13 residues. The CDR3 DNA reads as TGTGCCAGCAGTTACACAGTTACGGATGAGCAGTTCTTC. Translated, it gives CASSYTVTDEQFF.

Worth noting for this clone: Other DNA sequences in the same sample also yield this CDR3. This sequence joins TRBV30 and TRBJ1-5, with 7 bases matching TRBD1. V lost 1 base and J lost 7; bases outside the gene matches: 4. The CDR3 loop spans 13 amino acids. Germline CDR1 and CDR2: GTSNPN and SVGIG (reference sequence). The CDR3 DNA reads TGTGCCTGGAGTGACAGGGGAGGGCAGCCCCAGCATTTT. It encodes CAWSDRGGQPQHF. The entire variable domain, with the rest obtained from reference TRBV30 and TRBJ1-5, is as follows: SQTIHQWPATLVQPVGSPLSLECTVEGTSNPNLYWYRQAAGRGLQLLFYSVGIGQISSEVPQNLSASRPQDRQFILSSKKLLLSDSGFYLCAWSDRGGQPQHFGDGTRLSIL.

The chain is built from TRBV6-5 and TRBJ2-7; 9 bases are a match to TRBD1. Per germline, CDR1 MNHEY and CDR2 SVGAGI. Trimming took 8 bases from V and 5 from J; bases not matched to a gene: 13. This CDR3 spans 15 amino acids. The CDR3, as DNA: TGTGCCAGCTATGACCTGGGACAGGGTGTCAACGAGCAGTACTTC. This gives the protein CASYDLGQGVNEQYF.

The chain joins TRBV29-1 to TRBJ1-1; no definite D call. This CDR3 has 11 amino acids. Trimming shortened V by 4 bases and J by 0 bases, and 3 bases separated the two germline ends. Germline loops: CDR1 SQVTM, CDR2 ANQGSEA. CDR3 nucleotides: TGCAGCGTTGCACTGAACACTGAAGCTTTCTTT. Protein sequence: CSVALNTEAFF.

The chain carries TRBV29-1 and TRBJ1-1; the D is unclear. Trimming removed 6 bases from V and 10 bases from J, with 12 bases in between. CDR3 length: 10 amino acids. Germline V gene lookup returns CDR1 SQVTM and CDR2 ANQGSEA. CDR3 sequence reads: CSVEPSGAFF. The CDR3 DNA reads TGCAGCGTGGAACCCTCAGGAGCTTTCTTT.

As DNA, the CDR3 is TGTGCCAGCAGCCAAGACCTTTCGGTCCCGGAGGACGAGCAGTACTTC. It is translated as CASSQDLSVPEDEQYF. This chain joins TRBV14 and TRBJ2-7, with D perhaps TRBD2 (5 bases). With 0 bases removed from V and 5 bases from J, the gap between germline ends came to 17 bases. The CDR3 contains 16 residues. Germline CDR1 is SGHDN and CDR2 is FVKESK.

The V call is TRBV4-1, the J call TRBJ2-5, with D tentatively TRBD2 (5 bases). V was cut by 2 bases and J by 2 bases, with 15 bases left in between. The CDR3 loop spans 16 amino acids. The germline V gene has CDR1 MGHRA and CDR2 YSYEKL. CDR3 nucleotide sequence: TGCGCCAGCAGCCAAAAGCTAGCTGAACCTCAAGAGACCCAGTACTTC. Translated, it gives CASSQKLAEPQETQYF.

This clone was picked up a small number of times. The DNA of the CDR3 is TGCGCCAGCAGCGCTCGGGGCCTGGGTAACACTGAAGCTTTCTTT. Translated, it gives CASSARGLGNTEAFF. The rearrangement links TRBV5-1 to TRBJ1-1, with a weak D call TRBD1 (5 bases). The CDR3 runs to 15 residues. Trimming left V 4 bases short and J 2 bases short, with 15 bases between. Germline CDR1 and CDR2: SGHRS and YFSETQ.

This clone has just a few counts. The rearrangement links TRBV7-9 to TRBJ2-2; no clear D gene. Germline V gene lookup returns CDR1 SEHNR and CDR2 FQNEAQ (reference sequence). Trimming left V 7 bases short and J 0 bases short, with 15 bases between. CDR3 length equals 16 residues. Written as DNA, the CDR3 is TGTGCCAGCACCCGTGGAGTAGATTCGAACACCGGGGAGCTGTTTTTT. Translated, it gives CASTRGVDSNTGELFF.

The chain is built from TRBV5-1 and TRBJ2-5; D is possibly TRBD1 (6 bases). The V gene's germline CDR1 is SGHRS and CDR2 YFSETQ. This CDR3 comprises 15 residues. V shed 4 bases and J shed 0 bases, with 13 bases lying between them. The CDR3 sequence: CASSKTGMYQETQYF. The DNA of the CDR3 is TGCGCCAGCAGCAAGACAGGAATGTACCAAGAGACCCAGTACTTC.

This chain connects TRBV29-1 to TRBJ2-2; D ambiguous. The V and J ends lost 4 bases and 4 bases respectively, with 7 bases between them. The length of the CDR3 is 12 residues. The germline CDR1 and CDR2 sequences are SQVTM and ANQGSEA. The CDR3 DNA reads TGCAGCGTTGGTGGCTTCACCGGGGAGCTGTTTTTT. As protein: CSVGGFTGELFF.

The J gene is TRBJ2-5, the V gene TRBV30, with D uncertain. Germline V gives CDR1 GTSNPN, CDR2 SVGIG (reference sequence). The CDR3 is 13 residues long. The V end was cut by 0 bases, the J end by 7 bases, with 12 bases between. CDR3 protein: CAWSVRVGGTQYF. CDR3 nucleotide sequence: TGTGCCTGGAGTGTACGAGTAGGCGGGACCCAGTACTTC.

The chain is built from TRBV30 and TRBJ2-1; D not certain. The CDR3 totals 15 residues. Looked up from germline, CDR1 is GTSNPN and CDR2 is SVGIG (reference sequence). V dropped 4 bases and J dropped 0 bases, with 13 bases sitting between them. The DNA of the CDR3 is TGTGCCTGGACGGGTGGCCGCCCCTCCTACAATGAGCAGTTCTTC. Protein: CAWTGGRPSYNEQFF.

The chain joins TRBV28 to TRBJ2-7; possibly TRBD1 for D (6 bases). Per the germline V gene, CDR1 is MDHEN and CDR2 is SYDVKM. The CDR3 extends over 14 amino acids. V was trimmed by 3 bases and J by 2 bases, leaving 11 bases between them. The CDR3 region has the DNA TGTGCCAGCAGTTTGGGAGACAGGACCTACGAGCAGTACTTC. This encodes CASSLGDRTYEQYF. Using reference TRBV28 and TRBJ2-7 for the parts outside the CDR3, the full variable domain is DVKVTQSSRYLVKRTGEKVFLECVQDMDHENMFWYRQDPGLGLRLIYFSYDVKMKEKGDIPEGYSVSREKKERFSLILESASTNQTSMYLCASSLGDRTYEQYFGPGTRLTVT.

This clone was seen only a few times. The chain uses TRBV15 and TRBJ2-3; no reliable D call. The CDR3 is 11 amino acids. Per the germline V gene, CDR1 is LNHNV and CDR2 is YYDKDF (reference sequence). The V end lost 4 bases, the J end lost 3 bases, and 2 bases lay between the germline ends. CDR3: CATSITDTQYF. Here the CDR3 DNA reads TGTGCCACCAGCATTACAGATACGCAGTATTTT.

This chain joins TRBV29-1 and TRBJ1-2; TRBD1 matches at 7 bases. CDR3 length equals 14 residues. J lost 4 bases, V lost 3 bases, and 8 bases had no gene match. Germline-derived CDR1 and CDR2 are SQVTM and ANQGSEA. CDR3 DNA: TGCAGCGTTGACCTTACAGGGGTGGGCTATGGCTACACCTTC. This encodes CSVDLTGVGYGYTF.

This chain uses TRBV9 with TRBJ1-2, with D unresolved. The CDR3 has 14 amino acids. V was pared by 0 bases and J by 4 bases, with 10 bases between. Germline-derived CDR1 and CDR2 are SGDLS and YYNGEE. In nucleotides, the CDR3 is TGTGCCAGCAGCGTAGAAGGTTTCGGCTATGGCTACACCTTC. It is translated as CASSVEGFGYGYTF.

This clone was detected once. This sequence joins TRBV2 and TRBJ2-5; D not resolved. CDR3 length: 13 amino acids. Germline V gives CDR1 SNHLY, CDR2 FYNNEI. The germline V and J ends were trimmed by 1 base and 7 bases, with 10 bases remaining between them. CDR3 sequence: CASSEEDRGTQYF. DNA of the CDR3: TGTGCCAGCAGTGAAGAGGATAGAGGGACCCAGTACTTC.

This clone was recorded a few times. CDR3 sequence: CASSRDTEAFF. Here the CDR3 DNA reads TGTGCCAGCAGCCGTGACACTGAAGCTTTCTTT. This chain joins TRBV5-4 and TRBJ1-1; D remains unclear. The CDR3 totals 11 residues. Looked up from germline, CDR1 is SGHNT and CDR2 is YYREEE (reference sequence). The ends were cut back, 4 bases at V and 3 bases at J, with 4 bases in the middle.

V gene TRBV29-1 combines with J gene TRBJ1-2; D not resolved. Per the germline V gene, CDR1 is SQVTM and CDR2 is ANQGSEA. This CDR3 contains 14 residues. Deletions cut 3 bases from V and 6 bases from J, with 17 bases between. CDR3 nucleotides: TGCAGCGTTGATTATCGGTTGCTGAGGCATGGCTACACCTTC. Its protein is CSVDYRLLRHGYTF.

This clone has more than one count but fewer than ten. This chain uses TRBV28 with TRBJ2-2; no firm D call. The CDR3 spans 13 residues. The germline V and J ends were trimmed by 8 bases and 2 bases, with 9 bases remaining between them. Germline values: CDR1 MDHEN, CDR2 SYDVKM. The CDR3 DNA sequence: TGTGCCAGCTCCCAGGCCAACACCGGGGAGCTGTTTTTT. It yields the protein CASSQANTGELFF. Complete variable domain (other parts from reference TRBV28 and TRBJ2-2): DVKVTQSSRYLVKRTGEKVFLECVQDMDHENMFWYRQDPGLGLRLIYFSYDVKMKEKGDIPEGYSVSREKKERFSLILESASTNQTSMYLCASSQANTGELFFGEGSRLTVL.